Each of the 18 T cell receptor beta chains below was sequenced from the same sample in a study of blood T cells in healthy people across ages. Primers used in a second PCR of about 6 to 12 cycles were a sample-barcoded 5' primer and a J-beta primer mix. One entry per CDR3 protein results from TCRdb running MiXCR on the 5' RACE reads. The sample has around 800,000 distinct CDR3 sequences, roughly 44% seen once. Sequenced sample: blood. These receptors were collected from a man aged 55 to 70 in good health.

This clonotype was recorded a few times. The chain joins TRBV7-2 to TRBJ2-7; D not resolved. V was clipped by 1 base and J by 0 bases, with 10 bases between them. This CDR3 spans 15 amino acids. The V gene's germline CDR1 is SGHTA and CDR2 FQGNSA. CDR3 loop: CASSLGSQVSYEQYF. The DNA for the CDR3 is TGTGCCAGCAGCTTAGGTTCGCAGGTCTCCTACGAGCAGTACTTC.

V usage is TRBV9 and J usage is TRBJ2-1, with 10 bases lining up with TRBD2. The CDR3 extends over 17 amino acids. Germline lookup yields CDR1 SGDLS and CDR2 YYNGEE. With 3 bases clipped from V and 0 bases from J, the junction kept 6 bases outside the gene matches. This CDR3 is CASSGLAGASSYNEQFF. The CDR3 DNA follows: TGTGCCAGCAGCGGGCTAGCGGGGGCTAGCTCCTACAATGAGCAGTTCTTC. Together with reference TRBV9 and TRBJ2-1, the CDR3 gives the full variable domain: DSGVTQTPKHLITATGQRVTLRCSPRSGDLSVYWYQQSLDQGLQFLIQYYNGEERAKGNILERFSAQQFPDLHSELNLSSLELGDSALYFCASSGLAGASSYNEQFFGPGTRLTVL.

Comments on this clonotype: A read error may explain this, as a much larger clone is one base away. CDR3 amino acids: CSGGSRGGYNEQYF. DNA of the CDR3: TGCAGCGGGGGTTCGCGGGGGGGCTACAATGAGCAGTACTTC. The V call is TRBV29-1, the J call TRBJ2-1; TRBD2 aligns across 9 bases. With the DNA end fitting TRBJ2-7 better, the J assignment may be wrong. This CDR3 is 14 amino acids long. Germline CDR1 and CDR2: SQVTM and ANQGSEA.

As for this clonotype: At one end, the junction sequence differs from germline, possibly due to a read error. The chain combines TRBV18 with TRBJ2-1; 11 nucleotides agree with TRBD1. This CDR3 is 15 amino acids long. Germline V gives CDR1 KGHSH, CDR2 LQKENI. The CDR3 sequence is CASSLGQGARNGQFF. In DNA, the CDR3 is TGTGCCAGCTCACTAGGACAGGGGGCGAGGAATGGGCAGTTCTTC.

This chain joins TRBV11-2 and TRBJ2-5; no clear D gene. The DNA end is a closer match to TRBJ2-7, so the J assignment may be wrong. The CDR3 loop spans 12 amino acids. Germline values: CDR1 SGHAT, CDR2 FQNNGV. In DNA, the CDR3 is TGTGCCAGCAGCTTATCAAATTTCGAGCAGTACTTC. Protein product: CASSLSNFEQYF.

This clonotype has only a few counts. The chain is built from TRBV2 and TRBJ2-7, with 13 positions matching TRBD2. Germline CDR1 reads SNHLY; CDR2 reads FYNNEI. Losses at the gene ends were 6 bases for V and 4 bases for J; bases not matched to a gene: 3. This CDR3 is built from 14 residues. Here the CDR3 reads CASRATSGGYEQYF. The CDR3 DNA is TGTGCCAGCAGGGCGACTAGCGGGGGGTACGAGCAGTACTTC.

Remarks on this clonotype: A read error may be the cause here, since a much bigger clone is one base away. CDR3 bases: TGTGCCAGCAGGCAACAGGGGGGCTCCTACAATGAGCAGTACTTC. Protein product: CASRQQGGSYNEQYF. The rearrangement links TRBV27 to TRBJ2-1; 8 bases map to TRBD1. The J call may be faulty, since TRBJ2-7 better matches the DNA end. The CDR3 loop spans 15 amino acids. Per germline, CDR1 MNHEY and CDR2 SMNVEV (reference sequence).

The J gene is TRBJ1-1, the V gene TRBV2; D unresolved. The V gene's germline CDR1 is SNHLY and CDR2 FYNNEI. The V end lost 8 bases, the J end lost 10 bases, and 11 bases lay between the germline ends. The CDR3 is 10 amino acids. The CDR3 loop is CASAGCVAFF. The CDR3 DNA reads as TGTGCCAGCGCCGGGTGCGTAGCTTTCTTT.

This clonotype occurred a few times. The V and J genes are TRBV7-9 and TRBJ2-3; D might be TRBD1 or TRBD2, each matching 5 bases. CDR1 and CDR2 from the germline V gene are SEHNR and FQNEAQ (reference sequence). The CDR3 runs to 15 residues. V lost 3 bases to trimming and J lost 2 bases, with 12 bases between them. The CDR3 loop reads CASSFRDGATDTQYF. DNA of the CDR3: TGTGCCAGCAGCTTTCGGGACGGAGCCACAGATACGCAGTATTTT.

This clonotype was observed once. The chain carries TRBV7-9 and TRBJ2-2, with 9 bases fitting TRBD1. With 2 bases clipped from V and 5 bases from J, the junction kept 6 bases outside the gene matches. The CDR3 is made up of 16 amino acids. The germline CDR1 and CDR2 sequences are SEHNR and FQNEAQ (reference sequence). The CDR3 coding sequence is TGTGCCAGCAGCTTATCCGGGACAGGGACAACCGGGGAGCTGTTTTTT. This gives the protein CASSLSGTGTTGELFF. Filled out from reference TRBV7-9 and TRBJ2-2, the complete variable domain reads DTGVSQNPRHKITKRGQNVTFRCDPISEHNRLYWYRQTLGQGPEFLTYFQNEAQLEKSRLLSDRFSAERPKGSFSTLEIQRTEQGDSAMYLCASSLSGTGTTGELFFGEGSRLTVL.

Only a few counts were recorded for this clonotype. The V call is TRBV20-1, the J call TRBJ2-1, with a tentative D call TRBD1 (5 bases). The V gene lost 5 bases and the J gene lost 3 bases, with 8 bases spanning the gap. This CDR3 is built from 12 residues. Germline V lookup: CDR1 DFQATT, CDR2 SNEGSKA (reference sequence). CDR3 in DNA: TGCAGTGCTGAGACAGACTACAATGAGCAGTTCTTC. Protein: CSAETDYNEQFF.

The V call is TRBV7-2, the J call TRBJ2-3; 15 nucleotides align to TRBD2. CDR1 is SGHTA, CDR2 FQGNSA, per germline. The CDR3 runs 17 residues. The trim removed 5 bases at V and 4 bases at J, leaving 7 bases unmatched. CDR3 protein: CASSRTSGGAKADTQYF. In DNA form, the CDR3 reads TGTGCCAGCAGCAGGACTAGCGGGGGGGCGAAGGCAGATACGCAGTATTTT.

The chain couples TRBV29-1 to TRBJ2-7, with D tentatively TRBD2 (5 bases). The V end was cut by 5 bases, the J end by 4 bases, with 12 bases between. The CDR3 spans 12 residues. Per germline, CDR1 SQVTM and CDR2 ANQGSEA. This chain's CDR3 is CSVPGRGYEQYF. CDR3 DNA: TGCAGCGTTCCGGGCCGGGGATACGAGCAGTACTTC.

This CDR3 reads CASRSAGEQYF. DNA of the CDR3: TGTGCCAGCAGGTCAGCGGGTGAGCAGTACTTC. V and J are TRBV27 and TRBJ2-7; D may be TRBD2 (6 bases). The CDR3 covers 11 residues. Germline loops: CDR1 MNHEY, CDR2 SMNVEV (reference sequence). The V end was cut by 6 bases, the J end by 7 bases, with 10 bases between.

This clonotype came up a few times. The chain joins TRBV27 to TRBJ2-7, with D perhaps TRBD1 (6 bases). Germline CDR1 MNHEY, CDR2 SMNVEV (reference sequence). The CDR3 spans 15 residues. V was trimmed by 3 bases and J by 5 bases, leaving 17 bases between them. For the CDR3, the DNA is TGTGCCAGCAGTTTTATTTTAGGGGGTCCCAACGAGCAGTACTTC. Residues: CASSFILGGPNEQYF.

This clonotype was seen repeatedly, ten times or more. The genes are TRBV27 and TRBJ2-2; no clear D gene. Trimming took 6 bases from V and 6 from J, leaving 11 bases between them. The CDR3 runs to 13 residues. Germline V gene data show CDR1 as MNHEY and CDR2 as SMNVEV (reference sequence). The CDR3 here is CASRTSSAGELFF. The CDR3, as DNA: TGTGCCAGCAGGACCTCCTCCGCCGGGGAGCTGTTTTTT.

The gene calls are TRBV27 and TRBJ2-4; TRBD1 might be the D (5 bases). The DNA end favors TRBJ2-7, so the J call may be wrong. Per the germline V gene, CDR1 is MNHEY and CDR2 is SMNVEV (reference sequence). This CDR3 has 14 residues. This chain's CDR3 is CASSVGQRLYEQYF. In nucleotides, the CDR3 is TGTGCCAGCAGTGTGGGGCAGCGACTCTACGAGCAGTACTTC.

The V call is TRBV24-1, the J call TRBJ2-1, with D possibly TRBD1 on 6 matching bases. The assigned J gene may be wrong: the sequence end matches TRBJ2-7 better. The CDR3 extends over 13 amino acids. The germline CDR1 and CDR2 sequences are KGHDR and SFDVKD. The CDR3: CATSGTHNNEQYF. The CDR3 bases are TGTGCCACCAGCGGGACACACAACAATGAGCAGTACTTC.